This T cell receptor beta chain was captured in a study of beta chain features in type 1 diabetes. What was sequenced were expressed TCRB transcripts, since all of the isolated RNA had been reverse transcribed. The data were produced by immunoSEQ multiplex PCR, yet TCRdb's version contains in-frame clones alone and is incomplete. The sample has hundreds of thousands of clones; about a tenth are singletons. This clone appeared a few times. Its specificity is unknown. The CDR3 spans 14 residues. Germline CDR1 reads SGHVS; CDR2 reads FNYEAQ. Trimming left V 3 bases short and J 5 bases short, with 14 bases between. Findings and limits, study-wide: Shortening of TCRB CDR3s, moderate but significant, appeared in all four CD4+ subsets of Type 1 diabetes patients.

The V gene is TRBV7-6, the J gene TRBJ2-7, with D perhaps TRBD1 (5 bases). The sample consisted of naive CD4+ T cells from blood. The clonotype comes from a man between 25 and 39 years old with type 1 diabetes. The CDR3 DNA is TGTGCCAGCAGCTTCCCCGGCAGGGCTGACGAGCAGTACTTC. Translation: CASSFPGRADEQYF.